Included here is one T cell receptor (beta chain) sequence, with context. The entry originates in a study of CD8 T cells in Susac syndrome. Deletions cut 0 bases from V and 0 bases from J, with 3 bases between. Germline CDR1 and CDR2: ENHRY and SYGVKD. The CDR3 runs 14 residues. RNA, at about 0.45 to 1 ug, was reverse transcribed with random hexamers. From the immunoSEQ multiplex PCR reads, TCRdb called clonotypes with MiXCR, one entry per CDR3 protein. The sample records approximately 190,000 distinct CDR3 sequences, 85% to 95% being singletons. This TCR was sampled from a human donor in good health. The J gene is TRBJ1-5, the V gene TRBV10-3, with D hard to call. The sample comprised CD4+ T cells from PBMCs. CDR3 protein: CAISESRSNQPQHF. The CDR3 coding sequence is TGTGCCATCAGTGAGTCGCGTAGCAATCAGCCCCAGCATTTT.